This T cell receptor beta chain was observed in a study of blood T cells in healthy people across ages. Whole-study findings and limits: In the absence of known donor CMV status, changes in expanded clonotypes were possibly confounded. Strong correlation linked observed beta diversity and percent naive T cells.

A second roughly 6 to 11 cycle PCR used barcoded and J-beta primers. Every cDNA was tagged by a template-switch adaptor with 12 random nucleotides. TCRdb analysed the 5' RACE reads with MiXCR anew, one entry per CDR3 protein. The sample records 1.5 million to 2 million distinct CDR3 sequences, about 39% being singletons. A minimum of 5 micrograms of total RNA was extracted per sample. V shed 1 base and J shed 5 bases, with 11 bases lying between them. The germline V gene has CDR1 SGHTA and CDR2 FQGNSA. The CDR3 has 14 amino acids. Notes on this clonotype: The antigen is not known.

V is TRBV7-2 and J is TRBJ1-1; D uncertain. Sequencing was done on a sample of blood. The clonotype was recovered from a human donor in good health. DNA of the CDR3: TGTGCCAGCAGCTTAGTTAGAGACGGGACTGAAGCTTTCTTT. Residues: CASSLVRDGTEAFF.